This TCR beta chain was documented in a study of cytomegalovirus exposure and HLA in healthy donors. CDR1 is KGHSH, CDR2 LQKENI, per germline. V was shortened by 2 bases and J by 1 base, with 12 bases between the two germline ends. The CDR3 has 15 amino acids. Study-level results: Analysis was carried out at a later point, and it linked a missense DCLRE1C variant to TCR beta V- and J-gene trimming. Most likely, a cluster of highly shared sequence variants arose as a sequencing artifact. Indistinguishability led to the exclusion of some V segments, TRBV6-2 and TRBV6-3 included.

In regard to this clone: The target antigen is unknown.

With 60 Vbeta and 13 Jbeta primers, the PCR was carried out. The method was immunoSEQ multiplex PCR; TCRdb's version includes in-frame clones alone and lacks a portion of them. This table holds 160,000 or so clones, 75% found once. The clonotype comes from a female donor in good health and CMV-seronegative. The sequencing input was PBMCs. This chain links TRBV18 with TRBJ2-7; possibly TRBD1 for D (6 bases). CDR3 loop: CASSPDSRGSYEQYF. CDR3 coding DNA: TGTGCCAGCTCACCAGACTCCAGGGGTTCCTACGAGCAGTACTTC.